A selection of T cell receptor beta chains follows, all from one sample in a study of technical replicates of blood from several donors. Assay: immunoSEQ multiplex PCR; the TCRdb copy retains only in-frame clones and omits some. This sample has 100,000 or so clones; over 90% occur once, and the top ten carry approximately 0.21%. Sequences were obtained from T cells isolated from PBMCs. The receptors derive from a human donor in good health. Each CDR3 is given with its conserved first and last residue. The order of the fields is V gene, D gene, J gene, clone size, CDR3 DNA, CDR3 protein. The D gene is left open where the match is weak. Clone sizes are given selectively: once, few, many, or a class where the clone is expanded.

v_gene: TRBV7-9
d_gene: -
j_gene: TRBJ1-2
abundance: -
CDR3nt: TGTGCCAGCGGACAGAACTATGGCTACACCTTC
CDR3aa: CASGQNYGYTF

v_gene: TRBV9
d_gene: TRBD1
j_gene: TRBJ1-1
abundance: -
CDR3nt: TGTGCCAGCAGCGCCATCCGGGACAGCACTGAAGCTTTCTTT
CDR3aa: CASSAIRDSTEAFF

v_gene: TRBV19
d_gene: -
j_gene: TRBJ2-5
abundance: once
CDR3nt: TGTGCCAGTAGTTTGTCCGGCGGACAAGAGACCCAGTACTTC
CDR3aa: CASSLSGGQETQYF

v_gene: TRBV4-1
d_gene: TRBD1
j_gene: TRBJ1-2
abundance: -
CDR3nt: TGCGCCAGCAGCCAAGATTCCCGGACAGGGTATGGCTACACCTTC
CDR3aa: CASSQDSRTGYGYTF

v_gene: TRBV9
d_gene: -
j_gene: TRBJ1-2
abundance: -
CDR3nt: TGTGCCAGCAGCCCCGGGGGGCTTGGGGGCTACACCTTC
CDR3aa: CASSPGGLGGYTF

v_gene: TRBV2
d_gene: -
j_gene: TRBJ2-3
abundance: -
CDR3nt: TGTGCCAGCAGTGAAGAGGGGGAAGGCACAGATACGCAGTATTTT
CDR3aa: CASSEEGEGTDTQYF

v_gene: TRBV14
d_gene: -
j_gene: TRBJ1-1
abundance: -
CDR3nt: TGTGCCAGCAGCCAAGGCAGGAACACTGAAGCTTTCTTT
CDR3aa: CASSQGRNTEAFF

v_gene: TRBV10-1
d_gene: -
j_gene: TRBJ2-1
abundance: -
CDR3nt: TGCGCCAGCAGTCCCCCTCGGAATGAGCAGTTCTTC
CDR3aa: CASSPPRNEQFF

v_gene: TRBV29-1
d_gene: -
j_gene: TRBJ2-5
abundance: -
CDR3nt: TGCAGCGTTGAGGACTACCAAGAGACCCAGTACTTC
CDR3aa: CSVEDYQETQYF

v_gene: TRBV6-5
d_gene: -
j_gene: TRBJ1-5
abundance: -
CDR3nt: TGTGCCAGCAGTTACTCTGGGGGGGATGATCAGCCCCAGCATTTT
CDR3aa: CASSYSGGDDQPQHF

v_gene: TRBV4-1
d_gene: -
j_gene: TRBJ1-1
abundance: -
CDR3nt: TGCGCCAGCAGCCAAGGGCAAGTCCCGCTTGAAGCTTTCTTT
CDR3aa: CASSQGQVPLEAFF

v_gene: TRBV19
d_gene: -
j_gene: TRBJ1-2
abundance: -
CDR3nt: TGTGCCAGTAGTATAGGAGACACAGGACACTATGGCTACACCTTC
CDR3aa: CASSIGDTGHYGYTF

v_gene: TRBV6-1
d_gene: -
j_gene: TRBJ2-1
abundance: -
CDR3nt: TGTGCCAGCAGTGAGGGACACCCCTACAATGAGCAGTTCTTC
CDR3aa: CASSEGHPYNEQFF

v_gene: TRBV7-9
d_gene: TRBD1
j_gene: TRBJ2-7
abundance: once
CDR3nt: TGTGCCAGCAGCTCCACCGGGACAGGGAAGTACTTC
CDR3aa: CASSSTGTGKYF

v_gene: TRBV7-5
d_gene: -
j_gene: TRBJ2-1
abundance: -
CDR3nt: TGTGTCAGCGGGGAACTAGCGGGAAGTGGGAATGAGCAGTTCTTC
CDR3aa: CVSGELAGSGNEQFF

v_gene: TRBV30
d_gene: -
j_gene: TRBJ1-6
abundance: -
CDR3nt: TGTGCCTTTTGGACAGCCGGGACCCCCCTCCACTTT
CDR3aa: CAFWTAGTPLHF

v_gene: TRBV9
d_gene: TRBD1
j_gene: TRBJ1-1
abundance: -
CDR3nt: TGTGCCAGCAACAGGGGCCCAGGGGGCGCGAGGGACACTGAAGCTTTCTTT
CDR3aa: CASNRGPGGARDTEAFF

v_gene: TRBV4-1
d_gene: TRBD2
j_gene: TRBJ2-7
abundance: once
CDR3nt: TGCGCCAGCAGCCAAGGAGAAAGATGGACTAGCGGGAGCCCCTACGAGCAGTACTTC
CDR3aa: CASSQGERWTSGSPYEQYF

v_gene: TRBV7-8
d_gene: -
j_gene: TRBJ2-2
abundance: -
CDR3nt: TGTGCCAGCAGCTTACCCAGGGTGAACACCGGGGAGCTGTTTTTT
CDR3aa: CASSLPRVNTGELFF

v_gene: TRBV2
d_gene: -
j_gene: TRBJ1-2
abundance: -
CDR3nt: TGTGCCAGCAGAGGACAGAATTTCTATGGCTACACCTTC
CDR3aa: CASRGQNFYGYTF

v_gene: TRBV5-1
d_gene: TRBD2
j_gene: TRBJ2-3
abundance: -
CDR3nt: TGCGCCAGCAGAGGACTAGGAGAACCAACTAGCACAGATACGCAGTATTTT
CDR3aa: CASRGLGEPTSTDTQYF

v_gene: TRBV11-2
d_gene: TRBD1
j_gene: TRBJ1-2
abundance: -
CDR3nt: TGTGCCAGCAGCTTACAGGGGGCTGGGTATGGCTACACCTTC
CDR3aa: CASSLQGAGYGYTF

v_gene: TRBV2
d_gene: -
j_gene: TRBJ2-4
abundance: -
CDR3nt: TGTGCCAGCAGTGAGGCAGGGGCCAAAAACATTCAGTACTTC
CDR3aa: CASSEAGAKNIQYF

v_gene: TRBV11-3
d_gene: TRBD1
j_gene: TRBJ2-7
abundance: -
CDR3nt: TGTGCCAGCAGTCAGAGACAGGGCTCCGAGCAGTACTTC
CDR3aa: CASSQRQGSEQYF

v_gene: TRBV5-4
d_gene: TRBD1
j_gene: TRBJ1-2
abundance: -
CDR3nt: TGTGCCAGCAGCTTGAGGACAGGGGTCTATGGCTACACCTTC
CDR3aa: CASSLRTGVYGYTF

v_gene: TRBV6-1
d_gene: TRBD1
j_gene: TRBJ2-3
abundance: -
CDR3nt: TGTGCCAGCCTTACCGGACAGGGACCAGATACGCAGTATTTT
CDR3aa: CASLTGQGPDTQYF

v_gene: TRBV5-6
d_gene: -
j_gene: TRBJ2-3
abundance: once
CDR3nt: TGTGCCAGCAGCTTGGTGGGAGGTGAAACAGATACGCAGTATTTT
CDR3aa: CASSLVGGETDTQYF

v_gene: TRBV5-1
d_gene: -
j_gene: TRBJ2-4
abundance: -
CDR3nt: TGCGCCAGCAGCTTGGGCCTCCAGATAGCCAAAAACATTCAGTACTTC
CDR3aa: CASSLGLQIAKNIQYF

v_gene: TRBV19
d_gene: TRBD1
j_gene: TRBJ1-2
abundance: once
CDR3nt: TGTGCCAGTAGTCTCCAGGGGGCGGACGGCTACACCTTC
CDR3aa: CASSLQGADGYTF

v_gene: TRBV6-5
d_gene: TRBD2
j_gene: TRBJ2-1
abundance: -
CDR3nt: TGTGCCAGCAGTTACGATAGCGGGGGAGGGTACAATGAGCAGTTCTTC
CDR3aa: CASSYDSGGGYNEQFF

v_gene: TRBV7-9
d_gene: -
j_gene: TRBJ2-1
abundance: -
CDR3nt: TGTGCCAGCAGCTTAGCGCCTGAGGAGCATGAGCAGTTCTTC
CDR3aa: CASSLAPEEHEQFF

v_gene: TRBV5-6
d_gene: -
j_gene: TRBJ2-7
abundance: -
CDR3nt: TGTGCCAGCAGCTTGGACCAGTCCTACGAGCAGTACTTC
CDR3aa: CASSLDQSYEQYF

v_gene: TRBV14
d_gene: -
j_gene: TRBJ2-6
abundance: -
CDR3nt: TGTGCCAGCAGCCAAGAGGTTAGCTCTGGGGCCAACGTCCTGACTTTC
CDR3aa: CASSQEVSSGANVLTF

v_gene: TRBV6-1
d_gene: -
j_gene: TRBJ2-7
abundance: -
CDR3nt: TGTGCCAGCAGGGCCCCCTTTATGACCTACGAGCAGTACTTC
CDR3aa: CASRAPFMTYEQYF

v_gene: TRBV4-1
d_gene: TRBD1
j_gene: TRBJ2-7
abundance: -
CDR3nt: TGCGCCAGCAGCCAAGGGACGGCAGGACAGGGGTTCTACGAGCAGTACTTC
CDR3aa: CASSQGTAGQGFYEQYF

v_gene: TRBV7-2
d_gene: TRBD2
j_gene: TRBJ2-7
abundance: -
CDR3nt: TGTGCCAGCAGCTTCTTCAGCGGGGGGGCCGGCAACGAGCAGTACTTC
CDR3aa: CASSFFSGGAGNEQYF

v_gene: TRBV18
d_gene: -
j_gene: TRBJ2-7
abundance: -
CDR3nt: TGTGCCAGCTCACCGGGACACAACTACGAGCAGTACTTC
CDR3aa: CASSPGHNYEQYF

v_gene: TRBV4-1
d_gene: TRBD1
j_gene: TRBJ1-6
abundance: -
CDR3nt: TGCGCCAGCAGCCAAGATCCATCAGGGGGCACTTCACCCCTCCACTTT
CDR3aa: CASSQDPSGGTSPLHF

v_gene: TRBV13
d_gene: TRBD2
j_gene: TRBJ2-3
abundance: -
CDR3nt: TGTGCCAGCGAGGGGAGTAGCGGGGGGGTAGCAGATACGCAGTATTTT
CDR3aa: CASEGSSGGVADTQYF

v_gene: TRBV9
d_gene: -
j_gene: TRBJ2-2
abundance: -
CDR3nt: TGTGCCAGCAGCGAACAGGGGACTAACACCGGGGAGCTGTTTTTT
CDR3aa: CASSEQGTNTGELFF

v_gene: TRBV5-1
d_gene: -
j_gene: TRBJ1-1
abundance: -
CDR3nt: TGCGCCAGCAGCTTGCTCTTCGGCTACAGGATCCCGCGGAACACTGAAGCTTTCTTT
CDR3aa: CASSLLFGYRIPRNTEAFF

v_gene: TRBV19
d_gene: TRBD1
j_gene: TRBJ1-2
abundance: -
CDR3nt: TGTGCCAGTAGTGCAGGGGGCGGTTTAAGGGGCTACACCTTC
CDR3aa: CASSAGGGLRGYTF

v_gene: TRBV23-1
d_gene: TRBD1
j_gene: TRBJ1-5
abundance: -
CDR3nt: TGCGCCAGCACGAAACAATCCCGGGACAGGGCAAGCAATCAGCCCCAGCATTTT
CDR3aa: CASTKQSRDRASNQPQHF

v_gene: TRBV15
d_gene: -
j_gene: TRBJ2-5
abundance: -
CDR3nt: TGTGCCACCAGCCAAGGGGGCAAGACGGGGGTGGAAGAGACCCAGTACTTC
CDR3aa: CATSQGGKTGVEETQYF

v_gene: TRBV7-9
d_gene: -
j_gene: TRBJ1-1
abundance: -
CDR3nt: TGTGCCAGCAGCCGCGACAGAGAAGGTGAAGCTTTCTTT
CDR3aa: CASSRDREGEAFF

v_gene: TRBV5-1
d_gene: TRBD1
j_gene: TRBJ2-1
abundance: once
CDR3nt: TGCGCCAGCAGCTTGCTCGACAGGGGGGGAAATGAGCAGTTCTTC
CDR3aa: CASSLLDRGGNEQFF

v_gene: TRBV7-6
d_gene: -
j_gene: TRBJ2-1
abundance: -
CDR3nt: TGTGCCAGCAGCTTAGTTGGCAGGGCCACGGATGAGCAGTTCTTC
CDR3aa: CASSLVGRATDEQFF

v_gene: TRBV7-8
d_gene: -
j_gene: TRBJ1-1
abundance: -
CDR3nt: TGTGCCAGCAGCTTAGTGTTACAGTCGACCGAAGCTTTCTTT
CDR3aa: CASSLVLQSTEAFF

v_gene: TRBV5-6
d_gene: TRBD2
j_gene: TRBJ2-2
abundance: -
CDR3nt: TGTGCCAGCAGCATGACAAGGACTAGCGGAGCGTATCGGACCGGGGAGCTGTTTTTT
CDR3aa: CASSMTRTSGAYRTGELFF

v_gene: TRBV7-3
d_gene: TRBD1
j_gene: TRBJ2-7
abundance: -
CDR3nt: TGTGCCAGCAGCCTCCGGGACAGGGCCCACGAGCAGTACTTC
CDR3aa: CASSLRDRAHEQYF

v_gene: TRBV4-1
d_gene: -
j_gene: TRBJ2-3
abundance: -
CDR3nt: TGCGCCAGCAGCCAAGTAAGCAGGGGAGTAGGCTCGCAGTATTTT
CDR3aa: CASSQVSRGVGSQYF

v_gene: TRBV7-6
d_gene: TRBD1
j_gene: TRBJ2-5
abundance: -
CDR3nt: TGTGCCAGCAGCTTAGACAGGACAGGTCACCAAGAGACCCAGTACTTC
CDR3aa: CASSLDRTGHQETQYF

v_gene: TRBV7-9
d_gene: TRBD2
j_gene: TRBJ2-1
abundance: -
CDR3nt: TGTGCCAGCAGCCCCAGCGGGAGTGAGCAGTTCTTC
CDR3aa: CASSPSGSEQFF

v_gene: TRBV6-1
d_gene: -
j_gene: TRBJ2-2
abundance: -
CDR3nt: TGTGCCAGCAGTGAGGGGACTGTTTATCCCACCGGGGAGCTGTTTTTT
CDR3aa: CASSEGTVYPTGELFF

v_gene: TRBV28
d_gene: -
j_gene: TRBJ2-7
abundance: -
CDR3nt: TGTGCCAGCACCCATGGGGGCAGTTCGTTCTACGAGCAGTACTTC
CDR3aa: CASTHGGSSFYEQYF

v_gene: TRBV5-8
d_gene: -
j_gene: TRBJ2-5
abundance: -
CDR3nt: TGTGCCAGCAGCTTAATATCAGGAAAGACCCAGTACTTC
CDR3aa: CASSLISGKTQYF

v_gene: TRBV28
d_gene: TRBD1
j_gene: TRBJ2-7
abundance: -
CDR3nt: TGTGCCAGCAGTTTACAAGGACAGGCCTACGAGCAGTACTTC
CDR3aa: CASSLQGQAYEQYF

v_gene: TRBV19
d_gene: TRBD1
j_gene: TRBJ2-5
abundance: -
CDR3nt: TGTGCCAGTAGTAAGGACAGGGGCCAAGAGACCCAGTACTTC
CDR3aa: CASSKDRGQETQYF

v_gene: TRBV29-1
d_gene: -
j_gene: TRBJ2-5
abundance: -
CDR3nt: TGCAGCGGGAGAGGAGCGGAGACCCAGTACTTC
CDR3aa: CSGRGAETQYF